This T cell receptor beta chain was identified in a study of cytomegalovirus exposure and HLA in healthy donors. Only in-frame clones appear in the TCRdb table, and some are missing; sequencing was by immunoSEQ multiplex PCR. The data hold under 95,000 clones, with approximately 95% observed a single time. Notes on this clone: Its antigen is as yet unknown.

The CDR3 has 15 residues. V trimming: 5 bases; J trimming: 2 bases; junction bases outside the gene matches: 5. Germline CDR1 PRHDT, CDR2 FYEKMQ (reference sequence). Study conclusions and caveats: First-cohort TCR clusters tended to co-occur in the approximately 110 validation repertoires, a later analysis found. Most TCR sequences proved rare, with some public TCRs found in many donors. Reportedly, diagnosis of cytomegalovirus status by the classifier showed high specificity and sensitivity. Specificity for CMV antigens was confirmed in vitro for a few of the CMV-associated chains.

This clonotype originated in a woman aged 18-29 years in good health and CMV-seronegative. V and J are TRBV13 and TRBJ2-1; 8 bases fit TRBD2. Material for sequencing was PBMCs. The CDR3 DNA is TGTGCCAGCAGCCAAAGCGGGGGTCCCTACAATGAGCAGTTCTTC. Amino acid sequence: CASSQSGGPYNEQFF.